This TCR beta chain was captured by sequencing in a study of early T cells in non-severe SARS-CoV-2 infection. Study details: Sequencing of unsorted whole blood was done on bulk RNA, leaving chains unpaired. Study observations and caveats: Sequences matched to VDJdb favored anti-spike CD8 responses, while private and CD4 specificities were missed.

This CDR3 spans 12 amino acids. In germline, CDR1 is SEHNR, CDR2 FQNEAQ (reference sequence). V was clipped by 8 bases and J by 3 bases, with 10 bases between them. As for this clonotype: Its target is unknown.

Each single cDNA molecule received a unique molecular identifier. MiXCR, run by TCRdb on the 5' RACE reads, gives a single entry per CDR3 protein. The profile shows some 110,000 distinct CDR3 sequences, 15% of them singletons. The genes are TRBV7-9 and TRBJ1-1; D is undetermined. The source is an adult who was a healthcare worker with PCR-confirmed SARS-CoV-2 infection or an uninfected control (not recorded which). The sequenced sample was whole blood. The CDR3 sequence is CASGGPHTEAFF. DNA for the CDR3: TGTGCCAGCGGTGGACCTCACACTGAAGCTTTCTTT.